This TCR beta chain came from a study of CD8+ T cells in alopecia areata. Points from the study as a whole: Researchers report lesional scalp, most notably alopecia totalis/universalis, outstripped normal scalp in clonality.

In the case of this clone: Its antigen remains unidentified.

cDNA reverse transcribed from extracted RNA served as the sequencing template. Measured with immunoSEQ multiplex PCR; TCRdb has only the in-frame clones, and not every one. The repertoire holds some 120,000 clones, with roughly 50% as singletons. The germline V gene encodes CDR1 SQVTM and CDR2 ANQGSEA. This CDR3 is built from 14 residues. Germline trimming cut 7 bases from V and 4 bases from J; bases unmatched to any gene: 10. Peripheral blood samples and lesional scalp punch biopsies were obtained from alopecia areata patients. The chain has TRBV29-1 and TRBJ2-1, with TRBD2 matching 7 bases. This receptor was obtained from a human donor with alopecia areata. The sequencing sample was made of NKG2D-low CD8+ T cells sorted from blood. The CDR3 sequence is CSEQAGLSYNEQFF. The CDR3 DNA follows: TGCAGCGAACAAGCGGGGCTATCATACAATGAGCAGTTCTTC.